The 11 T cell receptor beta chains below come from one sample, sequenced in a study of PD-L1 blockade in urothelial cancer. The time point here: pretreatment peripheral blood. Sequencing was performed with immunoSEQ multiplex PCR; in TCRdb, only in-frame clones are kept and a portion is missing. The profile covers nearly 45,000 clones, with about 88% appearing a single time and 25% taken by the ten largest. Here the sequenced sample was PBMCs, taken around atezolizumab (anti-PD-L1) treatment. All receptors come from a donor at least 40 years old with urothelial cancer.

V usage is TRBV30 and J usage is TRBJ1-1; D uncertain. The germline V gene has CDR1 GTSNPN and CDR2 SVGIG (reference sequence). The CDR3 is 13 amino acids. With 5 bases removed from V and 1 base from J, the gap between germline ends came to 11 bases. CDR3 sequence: CAWPGNSNTEAFF. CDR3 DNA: TGTGCCTGGCCCGGTAACTCGAACACTGAAGCTTTCTTT.

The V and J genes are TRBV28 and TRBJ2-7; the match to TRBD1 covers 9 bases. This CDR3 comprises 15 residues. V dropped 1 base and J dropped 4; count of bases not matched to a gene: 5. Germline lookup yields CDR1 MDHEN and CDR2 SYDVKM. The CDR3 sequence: CASSLFGTGSYEQYF. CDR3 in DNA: TGTGCCAGCAGTTTATTCGGGACAGGGTCTTACGAGCAGTACTTC.

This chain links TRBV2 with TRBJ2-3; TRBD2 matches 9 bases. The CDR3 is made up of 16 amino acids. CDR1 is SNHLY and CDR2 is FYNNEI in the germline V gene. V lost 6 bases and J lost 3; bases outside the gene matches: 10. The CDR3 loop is CASSPLRGLATDTQYF. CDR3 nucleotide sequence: TGTGCCAGCAGCCCCCTTCGGGGACTAGCAACAGATACGCAGTATTTT.

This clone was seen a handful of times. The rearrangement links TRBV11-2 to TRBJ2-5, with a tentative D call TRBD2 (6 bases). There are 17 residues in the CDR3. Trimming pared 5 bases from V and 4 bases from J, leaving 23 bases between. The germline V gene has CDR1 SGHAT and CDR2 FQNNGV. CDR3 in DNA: TGTGCCAGCAGCACATCCGGCACAGGCCCCGGGAGAGAGACCCAGTACTTC. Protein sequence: CASSTSGTGPGRETQYF.

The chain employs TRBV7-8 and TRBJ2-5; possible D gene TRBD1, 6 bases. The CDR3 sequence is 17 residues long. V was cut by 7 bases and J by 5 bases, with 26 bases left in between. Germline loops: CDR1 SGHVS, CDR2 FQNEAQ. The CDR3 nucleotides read TGTGCCAGCATCCCAAACAATTGGCAGGGGTACGTGGAGACCCAGTACTTC. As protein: CASIPNNWQGYVETQYF.

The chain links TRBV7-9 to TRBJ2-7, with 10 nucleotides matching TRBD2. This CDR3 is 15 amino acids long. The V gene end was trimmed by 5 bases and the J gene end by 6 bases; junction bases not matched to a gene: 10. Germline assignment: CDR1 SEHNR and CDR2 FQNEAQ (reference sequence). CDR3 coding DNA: TGTGCCAGCAGCGCCCAGACTAGCGGGCTGGCCGAGCAGTACTTC. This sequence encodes CASSAQTSGLAEQYF.

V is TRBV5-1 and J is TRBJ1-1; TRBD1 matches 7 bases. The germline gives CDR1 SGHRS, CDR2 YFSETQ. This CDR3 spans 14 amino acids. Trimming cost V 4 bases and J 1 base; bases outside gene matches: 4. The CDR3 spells CASSKGQSNTEAFF. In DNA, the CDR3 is TGCGCCAGCAGCAAGGGACAGTCGAACACTGAAGCTTTCTTT. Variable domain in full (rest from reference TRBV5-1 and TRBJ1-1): KAGVTQTPRYLIKTRGQQVTLSCSPISGHRSVSWYQQTPGQGLQFLFEYFSETQRNKGNFPGRFSGRQFSNSRSEMNVSTLELGDSALYLCASSKGQSNTEAFFGQGTRLTVV.

The CDR3, as DNA: TGTGCCAGCAGCTTACAGGGAGCGGGTGGCGCTGAAGCTTTCTTT. Translated, it gives CASSLQGAGGAEAFF. The chain recombines TRBV13 with TRBJ1-1, with D maybe TRBD1 (5 bases). Trimming removed 2 bases at V and 6 bases at J, with 16 bases between. The CDR3 sequence is 15 residues long. CDR1 and CDR2 from the germline V gene are PRHDT and FYEKMQ (reference sequence).

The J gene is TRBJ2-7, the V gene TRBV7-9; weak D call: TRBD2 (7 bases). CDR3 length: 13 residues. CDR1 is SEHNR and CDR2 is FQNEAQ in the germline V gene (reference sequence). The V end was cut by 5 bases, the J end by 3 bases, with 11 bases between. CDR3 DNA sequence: TGTGCCAGCAGCGAAGGGGGGGTCTACGAGCAGTACTTC. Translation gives CASSEGGVYEQYF.

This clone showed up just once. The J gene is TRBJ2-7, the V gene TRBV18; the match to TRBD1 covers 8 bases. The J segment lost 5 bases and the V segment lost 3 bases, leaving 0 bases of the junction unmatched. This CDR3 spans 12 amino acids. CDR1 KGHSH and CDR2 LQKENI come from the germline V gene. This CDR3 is CASSPDRDEQYF. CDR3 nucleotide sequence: TGTGCCAGCTCACCGGACAGGGACGAGCAGTACTTC. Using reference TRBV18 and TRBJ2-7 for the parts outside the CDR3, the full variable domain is NAGVMQNPRHLVRRRGQEARLRCSPMKGHSHVYWYRQLPEEGLKFMVYLQKENIIDESGMPKERFSAEFPKEGPSILRIQQVVRGDSAAYFCASSPDRDEQYFGPGTRLTVT.

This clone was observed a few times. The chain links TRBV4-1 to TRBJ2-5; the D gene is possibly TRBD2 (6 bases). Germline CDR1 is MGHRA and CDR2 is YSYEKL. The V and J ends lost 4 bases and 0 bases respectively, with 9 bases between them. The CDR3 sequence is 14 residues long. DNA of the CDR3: TGCGCCAGCAGCCTAGCGGCCAACCAAGAGACCCAGTACTTC. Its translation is CASSLAANQETQYF.